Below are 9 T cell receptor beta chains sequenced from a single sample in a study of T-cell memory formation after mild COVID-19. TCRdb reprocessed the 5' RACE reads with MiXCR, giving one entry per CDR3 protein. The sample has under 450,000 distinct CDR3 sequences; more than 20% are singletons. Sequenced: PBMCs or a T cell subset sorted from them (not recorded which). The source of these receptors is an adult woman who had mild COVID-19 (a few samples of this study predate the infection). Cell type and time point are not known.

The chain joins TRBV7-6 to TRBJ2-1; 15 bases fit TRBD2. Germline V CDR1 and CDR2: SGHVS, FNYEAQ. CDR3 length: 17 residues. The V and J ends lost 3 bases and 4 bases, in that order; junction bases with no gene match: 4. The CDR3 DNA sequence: TGTGCCAGCAGCTTGGGGACTAGCGGGGGGCATTACAATGAGCAGTTCTTC. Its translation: CASSLGTSGGHYNEQFF.

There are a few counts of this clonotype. In nucleotides, the CDR3 is TGTGCCAGCTCACCACAGGGGGCTGAAGCTTTCTTT. Protein product: CASSPQGAEAFF. The chain employs TRBV18 and TRBJ1-1, with a tentative D call TRBD1 (6 bases). V was clipped by 1 base and J by 6 bases, with 6 bases between them. The CDR3 extends over 12 amino acids. In germline, CDR1 is KGHSH, CDR2 LQKENI.

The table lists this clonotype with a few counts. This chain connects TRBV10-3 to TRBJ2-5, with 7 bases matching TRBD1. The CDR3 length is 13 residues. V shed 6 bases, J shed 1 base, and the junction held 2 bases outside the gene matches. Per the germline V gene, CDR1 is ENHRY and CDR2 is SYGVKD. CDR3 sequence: CAIRGQPQETQYF. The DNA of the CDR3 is TGTGCCATCAGGGGACAGCCCCAAGAGACCCAGTACTTC.

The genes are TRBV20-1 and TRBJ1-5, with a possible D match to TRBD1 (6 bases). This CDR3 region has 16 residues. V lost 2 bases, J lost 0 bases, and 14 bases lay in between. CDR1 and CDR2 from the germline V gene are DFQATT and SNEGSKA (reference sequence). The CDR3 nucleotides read TGCAGTGCTAGAAAAACAGGGCTGTATAGCAATCAGCCCCAGCATTTT. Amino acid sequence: CSARKTGLYSNQPQHF.

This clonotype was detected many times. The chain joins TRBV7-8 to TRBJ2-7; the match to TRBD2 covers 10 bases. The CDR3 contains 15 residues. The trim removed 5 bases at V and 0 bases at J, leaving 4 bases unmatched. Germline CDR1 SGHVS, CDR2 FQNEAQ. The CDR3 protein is CASSATSGLSYEQYF. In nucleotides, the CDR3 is TGTGCCAGCAGCGCGACTAGCGGGCTCTCCTACGAGCAGTACTTC.

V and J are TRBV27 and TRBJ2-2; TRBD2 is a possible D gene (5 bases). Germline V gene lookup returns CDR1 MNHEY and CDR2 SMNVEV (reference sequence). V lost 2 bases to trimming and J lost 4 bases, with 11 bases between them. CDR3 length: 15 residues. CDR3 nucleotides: TGTGCCAGCAGTTTAAACGGGGTTAGCACCGGGGAGCTGTTTTTT. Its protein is CASSLNGVSTGELFF.

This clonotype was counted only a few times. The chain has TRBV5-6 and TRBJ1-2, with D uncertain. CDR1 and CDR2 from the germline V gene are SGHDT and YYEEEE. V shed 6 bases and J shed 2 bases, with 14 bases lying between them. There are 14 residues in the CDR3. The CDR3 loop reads CASTPLGENYGYTF. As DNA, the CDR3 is TGTGCCAGCACCCCATTAGGAGAGAACTATGGCTACACCTTC.

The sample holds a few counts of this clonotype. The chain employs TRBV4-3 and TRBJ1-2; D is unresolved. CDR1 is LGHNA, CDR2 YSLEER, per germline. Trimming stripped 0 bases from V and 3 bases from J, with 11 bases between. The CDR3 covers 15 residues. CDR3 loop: CASSQDPTQDYGYTF. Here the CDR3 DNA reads TGCGCCAGCAGCCAAGATCCCACCCAAGACTATGGCTACACCTTC.

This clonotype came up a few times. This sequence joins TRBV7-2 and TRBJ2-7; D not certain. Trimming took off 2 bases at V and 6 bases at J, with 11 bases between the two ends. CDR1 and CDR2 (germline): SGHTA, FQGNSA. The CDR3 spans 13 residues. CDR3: CASSLIRKGEQYF. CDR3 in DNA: TGTGCCAGCAGCTTAATCCGTAAAGGCGAGCAGTACTTC.